This passage covers 26 T cell receptor beta chains from one sample sequenced in a study of T-cell memory formation after mild COVID-19. A single record per CDR3 protein comes from TCRdb applying MiXCR to the 5' RACE reads. The table lists some 210,000 distinct CDR3 sequences, around 25% of them singletons. Sequencing input: PBMCs or a T cell subset sorted from them (not recorded which). The receptors shown here come from an adult woman who had mild COVID-19 (a few samples of this study predate the infection). Cell type and time point are not known.

The gene calls are TRBV18 and TRBJ1-1, with TRBD1 as a possible D gene (5 bases). The CDR3 extends over 14 amino acids. The V and J ends lost 3 bases and 1 base respectively, with 9 bases between them. CDR1 KGHSH and CDR2 LQKENI come from the germline V gene. The CDR3 protein is CASSPSGANTEAFF. The CDR3 DNA reads as TGTGCCAGCTCACCCTCCGGGGCGAACACTGAAGCTTTCTTT.

The gene calls are TRBV27 and TRBJ1-1; no clear D. The germline V and J ends were trimmed by 5 bases and 4 bases, with 14 bases remaining between them. There are 14 residues in the CDR3. Germline CDR1 MNHEY, CDR2 SMNVEV (reference sequence). CDR3 amino acids: CASSRRAPGTEAFF. DNA of the CDR3: TGTGCCAGCAGTAGACGGGCCCCAGGCACTGAAGCTTTCTTT.

The J gene is TRBJ1-6, the V gene TRBV3-1; perhaps TRBD1 as D (5 bases). The CDR3 runs to 14 residues. With 3 bases removed from V and 6 bases from J, the gap between germline ends came to 9 bases. Germline V CDR1 and CDR2: LGHDT, YNNKEL (reference sequence). The CDR3, as DNA: TGTGCCAGCAGCCACGGGGGTATTAATTCACCCCTCCACTTT. As protein: CASSHGGINSPLHF.

This clonotype was counted only a few times. CDR3 sequence reads: CASSLRLAGAAGELFF. Here the CDR3 DNA reads TGTGCCAGCAGCTTACGACTAGCGGGAGCAGCCGGGGAGCTGTTTTTT. J is TRBJ2-2 and V is TRBV7-3; 12 positions match TRBD2. The CDR3 is 16 amino acids. The J segment lost 6 bases and the V segment lost 2 bases, leaving 4 bases of the junction unmatched. The V gene's germline CDR1 is SGHTA and CDR2 FQGTGA.

This clonotype was seen a few times. The genes are TRBV29-1 and TRBJ1-5; D perhaps matches TRBD1 (5 bases). This CDR3 spans 13 amino acids. CDR1 is SQVTM and CDR2 is ANQGSEA in the germline V gene. V was clipped by 5 bases and J by 8 bases, with 16 bases between them. For the CDR3, the DNA is TGCAGCGTTCAGGACACCCCAGGAGAGCCCCAGCATTTT. Protein sequence: CSVQDTPGEPQHF.

This clonotype turned up a few times. The chain carries TRBV7-7 and TRBJ2-5, with D possibly TRBD2 on 6 matching bases. The germline CDR1 and CDR2 sequences are SSHAT and FNYEAQ (reference sequence). CDR3 length equals 13 residues. As DNA, the CDR3 is TGTGCTAGCGGACCCGGAGACCGGGAGACCCAGTACTTC. Translated: CASGPGDRETQYF.

This chain uses TRBV27 with TRBJ2-1, with TRBD2 matching 11 bases. CDR3 length: 14 residues. Germline CDR1 MNHEY, CDR2 SMNVEV (reference sequence). Trimming cost V 5 bases and J 6 bases; bases outside gene matches: 3. CDR3 nucleotides: TGTGCCAGCAGTAAAGGGACTAGCGGCAATGAGCAGTTCTTC. Translating it yields CASSKGTSGNEQFF.

This rearrangement joins TRBV18 to TRBJ2-3; no reliable D call. V lost 2 bases to trimming and J lost 5 bases, with 17 bases between them. CDR3 length equals 16 residues. CDR1 and CDR2 from the germline V gene are KGHSH and LQKENI. Here the CDR3 DNA reads TGTGCCAGCTCACCAATGAGTCTCAGAGCCGAAGATACGCAGTATTTT. It translates to CASSPMSLRAEDTQYF.

The J gene is TRBJ2-5, the V gene TRBV20-1; maybe TRBD1 (6 bases). V was trimmed by 6 bases and J by 0 bases, leaving 14 bases between them. CDR3 length: 14 residues. Germline V gene sequence: CDR1 DFQATT, CDR2 SNEGSKA (reference sequence). The CDR3 sequence: CSAGAPPYQETQYF. The CDR3 nucleotides are TGCAGTGCGGGGGCTCCTCCGTACCAAGAGACCCAGTACTTC.

This clonotype was detected a few times. The V and J genes are TRBV20-1 and TRBJ1-5; the D gene is possibly TRBD1 (6 bases). There are 16 residues in the CDR3. Germline V gene lookup returns CDR1 DFQATT and CDR2 SNEGSKA (reference sequence). V was pared by 2 bases and J by 0 bases, with 14 bases between. CDR3 coding DNA: TGCAGTGCTAGACAGGGGTCGACAGATAGCAATCAGCCCCAGCATTTT. Its translation is CSARQGSTDSNQPQHF.

The rearrangement joins TRBV12-3 or TRBV12-4 to TRBJ2-5; D not resolved. This CDR3 spans 11 amino acids. The V and J ends lost 6 bases and 7 bases respectively, with 9 bases between them. The chain's CDR3 is CASSYGWTQYF. The CDR3 nucleotides are TGTGCCAGCAGCTATGGTTGGACCCAGTACTTC.

The V call is TRBV12-3 or TRBV12-4, the J call TRBJ1-3; 7 bases align to TRBD1. This CDR3 has 18 amino acids. The J segment lost 0 bases and the V segment lost 4 bases, leaving 12 bases of the junction unmatched. As DNA, the CDR3 is TGTGCCAGCAGTTCTCGGACAGGCTCAACTTTCTCTGGAAACACCATATATTTT. Protein: CASSSRTGSTFSGNTIYF.

The V and J genes are TRBV20-1 and TRBJ2-5; 8 nucleotides match TRBD1. Germline CDR1 reads DFQATT; CDR2 reads SNEGSKA (reference sequence). With V trimmed by 7 bases and J by 3 bases, 10 bases remained unmatched. The length of the CDR3 is 14 residues. In nucleotides, the CDR3 is TGCAGTGGTCCAGGGGGCCCTAAAAAAGAGACCCAGTACTTC. This gives the protein CSGPGGPKKETQYF.

The chain carries TRBV7-9 and TRBJ1-2; no reliable D call. The CDR3 spans 14 residues. The V gene's germline CDR1 is SEHNR and CDR2 FQNEAQ (reference sequence). V lost 3 bases and J lost 6, with 14 bases in between. CDR3 DNA: TGTGCCAGCAGCTTTCCGCCATTTAAGGATGGCTACACCTTC. This codes for CASSFPPFKDGYTF.

The V call is TRBV19, the J call TRBJ2-7; 8 bases fit TRBD1. Germline CDR1 and CDR2: LNHDA and SQIVND (reference sequence). V was clipped by 2 bases and J by 4 bases; unmatched bases: 13. The length of the CDR3 is 17 residues. CDR3: CASSITLSRQGAYEQYF. CDR3 DNA: TGTGCCAGTAGTATAACCCTCTCGAGGCAGGGGGCTTACGAGCAGTACTTC.

The chain joins TRBV5-1 to TRBJ2-1; 8 bases are shared with TRBD1. Looked up from germline, CDR1 is SGHRS and CDR2 is YFSETQ. The V and J ends lost 2 bases and 4 bases, in that order; junction bases with no gene match: 8. The CDR3 is made up of 16 amino acids. CDR3 DNA sequence: TGCGCCAGCAGCTTTAACAGGGGGGTTGTGTACAATGAGCAGTTCTTC. It encodes CASSFNRGVVYNEQFF. The variable domain in full, with the rest retrieved from reference TRBV5-1 and TRBJ2-1, is KAGVTQTPRYLIKTRGQQVTLSCSPISGHRSVSWYQQTPGQGLQFLFEYFSETQRNKGNFPGRFSGRQFSNSRSEMNVSTLELGDSALYLCASSFNRGVVYNEQFFGPGTRLTVL.

The chain employs TRBV7-2 and TRBJ2-3, with D unresolved. The V and J ends lost 5 bases and 2 bases respectively, with 14 bases between them. Germline CDR1 SGHTA, CDR2 FQGNSA. The CDR3 extends over 15 amino acids. CDR3 region: CASSAGWLLTDTQYF. The CDR3 DNA reads as TGTGCCAGCAGCGCCGGTTGGTTACTCACAGATACGCAGTATTTT.

The CDR3 DNA reads TGTGCCAGCAGCTTATCCCCCCAAGAGACCCAGTACTTC. It yields the protein CASSLSPQETQYF. This sequence joins TRBV7-2 and TRBJ2-5; D call uncertain. CDR1 SGHTA and CDR2 FQGNSA come from the germline V gene. V gave up 2 bases and J gave up 1 base, with 5 bases separating them. The length of the CDR3 is 13 residues.

This clonotype was seen more than once but under ten times. The chain has TRBV7-3 and TRBJ2-1; 7 positions match TRBD2. Germline loops: CDR1 SGHTA, CDR2 FQGTGA. V lost 4 bases and J lost 3; bases outside the gene matches: 3. The length of the CDR3 is 14 residues. The CDR3 sequence is CASSSGLDYNEQFF. DNA of the CDR3: TGTGCCAGCAGCTCCGGACTAGACTACAATGAGCAGTTCTTC.

The chain is built from TRBV27 and TRBJ1-1; D is unclear. V was cut by 5 bases and J by 5 bases, with 12 bases left in between. Looked up from germline, CDR1 is MNHEY and CDR2 is SMNVEV (reference sequence). The CDR3 extends over 13 amino acids. CDR3: CASSTTVGTEAFF. The CDR3 region has the DNA TGTGCCAGCAGTACTACAGTGGGAACTGAAGCTTTCTTT.

This clonotype has just a few counts. The chain couples TRBV4-1 to TRBJ2-7, with 7 bases identical to TRBD1. The CDR3 runs to 14 residues. In germline, CDR1 is MGHRA, CDR2 YSYEKL. Trimming cost V 0 bases and J 3 bases; bases outside gene matches: 2. The DNA for the CDR3 is TGCGCCAGCAGCCAAGAGGGACAGATCTACGAGCAGTACTTC. As protein: CASSQEGQIYEQYF.

V is TRBV7-3 and J is TRBJ2-7, with D unresolved. Germline V gene lookup returns CDR1 SGHTA and CDR2 FQGTGA. CDR3 length: 14 amino acids. V was shortened by 1 base and J by 3 bases, with 10 bases between the two germline ends. DNA of the CDR3: TGTGCCAGCAGCTTAAATGGGGTAGGCTACGAGCAGTACTTC. This codes for CASSLNGVGYEQYF.

J is TRBJ1-4 and V is TRBV5-5, with D possibly being TRBD1 (5 bases). V gave up 3 bases and J gave up 5 bases, with 8 bases separating them. Germline loops: CDR1 SGHKS, CDR2 YYEKEE (reference sequence). The CDR3 has 13 amino acids. CDR3 nucleotide sequence: TGTGCCAGCAGCTCGGGACGGAATGAAAAACTGTTTTTT. Its translation is CASSSGRNEKLFF.

The chain recombines TRBV10-3 with TRBJ1-1; a possible D gene is TRBD1 (5 bases). Germline lookup yields CDR1 ENHRY and CDR2 SYGVKD. The CDR3 has 15 residues. V was cut by 5 bases and J by 5 bases, with 18 bases left in between. This CDR3 is CAISKPPGTTTEAFF. CDR3 DNA sequence: TGTGCCATCAGTAAACCGCCGGGGACGACTACTGAAGCTTTCTTT.

This clonotype was detected a few times. CDR3 sequence: CASSLRARQGVNTEAFF. CDR3 in DNA: TGTGCCAGCAGCTTGCGGGCTCGACAGGGAGTGAACACTGAAGCTTTCTTT. The chain is built from TRBV5-6 and TRBJ1-1, with 7 bases identical to TRBD1. Trimming at V came to 1 base and at J to 0 bases, leaving 9 bases not matched to a gene. Germline assignment: CDR1 SGHDT and CDR2 YYEEEE. CDR3 length: 17 amino acids. The variable domain in full, with the rest retrieved from reference TRBV5-6 and TRBJ1-1, is DAGVTQSPTHLIKTRGQQVTLRCSPKSGHDTVSWYQQALGQGPQFIFQYYEEEERQRGNFPDRFSGHQFPNYSSELNVNALLLGDSALYLCASSLRARQGVNTEAFFGQGTRLTVV.

V is TRBV7-9 and J is TRBJ1-5; 10 nucleotides line up with TRBD1. The CDR3 is made up of 15 amino acids. Trimming removed 5 bases from V and 7 bases from J; junction bases left unmatched: 8. From germline, CDR1 is SEHNR and CDR2 FQNEAQ (reference sequence). For the CDR3, the DNA is TGTGCCAGCAGCGATACGACAGGGGGCTCGCAGCCCCAGCATTTT. This encodes CASSDTTGGSQPQHF.